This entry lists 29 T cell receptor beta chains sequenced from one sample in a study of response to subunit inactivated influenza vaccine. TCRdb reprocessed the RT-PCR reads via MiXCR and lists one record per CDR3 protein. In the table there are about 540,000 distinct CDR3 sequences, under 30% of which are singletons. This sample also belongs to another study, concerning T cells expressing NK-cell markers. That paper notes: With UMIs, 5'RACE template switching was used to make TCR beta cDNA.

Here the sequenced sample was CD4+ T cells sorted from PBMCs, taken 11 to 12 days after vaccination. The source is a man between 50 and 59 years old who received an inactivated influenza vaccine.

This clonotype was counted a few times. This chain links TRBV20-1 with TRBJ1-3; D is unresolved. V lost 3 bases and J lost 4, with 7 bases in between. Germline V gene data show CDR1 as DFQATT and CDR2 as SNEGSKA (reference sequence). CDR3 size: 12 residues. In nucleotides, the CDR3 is TGCAGTGCTAGCCTGGGAGGAAACACCATATATTTT. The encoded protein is CSASLGGNTIYF.

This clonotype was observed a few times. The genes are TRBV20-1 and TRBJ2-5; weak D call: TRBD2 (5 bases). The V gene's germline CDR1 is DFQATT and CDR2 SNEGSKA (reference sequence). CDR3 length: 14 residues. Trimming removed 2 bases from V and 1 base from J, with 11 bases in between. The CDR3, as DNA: TGCAGTGCTAGACCAATCGGGGTCCAAGAGACCCAGTACTTC. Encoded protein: CSARPIGVQETQYF.

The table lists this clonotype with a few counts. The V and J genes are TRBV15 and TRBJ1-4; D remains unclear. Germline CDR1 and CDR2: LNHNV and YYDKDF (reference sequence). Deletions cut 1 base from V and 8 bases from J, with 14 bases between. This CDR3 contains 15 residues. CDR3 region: CATSRVGGIEEKLFF. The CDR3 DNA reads TGTGCCACCAGCAGAGTAGGTGGGATTGAGGAAAAACTGTTTTTT.

The CDR3 region has the DNA TGTGCCAGCAGCCCCCCAGGCGGAGGGGGAGATGGCTACACCTTC. It specifies CASSPPGGGGDGYTF. The chain employs TRBV7-2 and TRBJ1-2; TRBD1 might be the D (6 bases). Germline V lookup: CDR1 SGHTA, CDR2 FQGNSA. The CDR3 has 15 residues. Trimming took 5 bases from V and 6 from J, leaving 19 bases between them.

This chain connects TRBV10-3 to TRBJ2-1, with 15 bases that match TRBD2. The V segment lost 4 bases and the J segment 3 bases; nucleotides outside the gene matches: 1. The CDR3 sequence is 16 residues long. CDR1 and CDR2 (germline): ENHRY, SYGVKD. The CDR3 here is CAISGTSGGVYNEQFF. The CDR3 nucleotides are TGTGCCATCAGTGGGACTAGCGGGGGGGTCTACAATGAGCAGTTCTTC.

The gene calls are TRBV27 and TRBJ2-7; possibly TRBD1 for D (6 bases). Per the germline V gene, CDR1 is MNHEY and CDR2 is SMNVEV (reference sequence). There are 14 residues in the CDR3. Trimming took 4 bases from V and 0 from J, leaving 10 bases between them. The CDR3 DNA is TGTGCCAGCAGTTCAACAGGGTTCTCCTACGAGCAGTACTTC. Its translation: CASSSTGFSYEQYF.

The CDR3 nucleotides read TGTGCCACAAGCGGGGGAAACACCGGGGAGCTGTTTTTT. Its translation: CATSGGNTGELFF. The chain is built from TRBV6-1 and TRBJ2-2, with 8 bases that match TRBD2. Germline trimming cut 10 bases from V and 2 bases from J; bases unmatched to any gene: 3. CDR1 MNHNS and CDR2 SASEGT come from the germline V gene. This CDR3 region has 13 residues.

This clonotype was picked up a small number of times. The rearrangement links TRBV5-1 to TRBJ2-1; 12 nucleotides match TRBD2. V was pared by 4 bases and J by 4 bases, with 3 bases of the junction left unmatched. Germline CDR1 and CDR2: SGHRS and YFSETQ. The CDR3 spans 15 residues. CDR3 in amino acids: CASSGLAGKYNEQFF. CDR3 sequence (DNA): TGCGCCAGCAGCGGACTAGCGGGAAAATACAATGAGCAGTTCTTC. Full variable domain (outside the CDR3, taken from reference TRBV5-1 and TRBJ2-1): KAGVTQTPRYLIKTRGQQVTLSCSPISGHRSVSWYQQTPGQGLQFLFEYFSETQRNKGNFPGRFSGRQFSNSRSEMNVSTLELGDSALYLCASSGLAGKYNEQFFGPGTRLTVL.

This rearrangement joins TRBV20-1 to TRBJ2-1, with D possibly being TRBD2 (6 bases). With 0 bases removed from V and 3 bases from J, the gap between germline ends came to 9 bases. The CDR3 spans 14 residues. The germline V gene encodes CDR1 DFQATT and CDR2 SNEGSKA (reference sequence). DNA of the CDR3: TGCAGTGCTAGAGATGGTAGCGGCTACAATGAGCAGTTCTTC. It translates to CSARDGSGYNEQFF.

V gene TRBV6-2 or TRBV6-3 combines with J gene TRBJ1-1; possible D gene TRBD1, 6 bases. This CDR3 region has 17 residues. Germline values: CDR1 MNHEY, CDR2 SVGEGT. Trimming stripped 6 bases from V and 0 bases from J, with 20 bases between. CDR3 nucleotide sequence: TGTGCCAGCAGCTTCGTCCACAGGGACCCCATGAACACTGAAGCTTTCTTT. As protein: CASSFVHRDPMNTEAFF.

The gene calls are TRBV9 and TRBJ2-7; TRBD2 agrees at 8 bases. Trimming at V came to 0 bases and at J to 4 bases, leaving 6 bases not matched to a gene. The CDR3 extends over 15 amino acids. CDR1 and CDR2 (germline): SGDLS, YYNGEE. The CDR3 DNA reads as TGTGCCAGCAGCGTAGGCGGGGGGCCTCAATACGAGCAGTACTTC. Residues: CASSVGGGPQYEQYF.

CDR3 residues: CASRSPGGGPTNQPQHF. The CDR3 nucleotides read TGTGCCAGCAGATCCCCCGGGGGAGGGCCCACTAATCAGCCCCAGCATTTT. The chain employs TRBV6-2 or TRBV6-3 and TRBJ1-5, with D possibly being TRBD1 (5 bases). Trimming cost V 6 bases and J 4 bases, with 22 bases left between them. CDR1 is MNHEY and CDR2 is SVGEGT in the germline V gene. There are 17 residues in the CDR3.

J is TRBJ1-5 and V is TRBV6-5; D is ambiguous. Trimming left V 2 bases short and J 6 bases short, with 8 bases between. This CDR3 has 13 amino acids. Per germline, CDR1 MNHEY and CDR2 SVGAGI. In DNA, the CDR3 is TGTGCCAGCAGTTACGGGGTTTTTCAGCCCCAGCATTTT. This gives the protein CASSYGVFQPQHF.

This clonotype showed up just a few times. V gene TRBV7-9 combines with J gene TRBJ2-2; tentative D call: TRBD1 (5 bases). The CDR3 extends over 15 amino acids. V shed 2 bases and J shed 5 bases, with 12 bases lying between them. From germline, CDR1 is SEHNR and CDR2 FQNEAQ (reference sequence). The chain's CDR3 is CASSLLGVVTGELFF. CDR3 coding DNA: TGTGCCAGCAGCTTATTAGGGGTGGTGACCGGGGAGCTGTTTTTT. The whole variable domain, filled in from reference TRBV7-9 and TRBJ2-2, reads DTGVSQNPRHKITKRGQNVTFRCDPISEHNRLYWYRQTLGQGPEFLTYFQNEAQLEKSRLLSDRFSAERPKGSFSTLEIQRTEQGDSAMYLCASSLLGVVTGELFFGEGSRLTVL.

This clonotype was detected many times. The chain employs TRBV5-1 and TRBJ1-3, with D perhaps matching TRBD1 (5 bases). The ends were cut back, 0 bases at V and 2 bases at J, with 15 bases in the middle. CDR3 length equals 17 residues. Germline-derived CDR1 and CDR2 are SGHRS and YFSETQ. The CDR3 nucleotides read TGCGCCAGCAGCTTGGGGGTACCGGGGCTGACTGGAAACACCATATATTTT. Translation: CASSLGVPGLTGNTIYF.

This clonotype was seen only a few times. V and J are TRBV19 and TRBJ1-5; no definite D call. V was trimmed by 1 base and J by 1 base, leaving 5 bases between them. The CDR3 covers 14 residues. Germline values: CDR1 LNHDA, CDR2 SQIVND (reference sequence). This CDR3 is CASSIVSSNQPQHF. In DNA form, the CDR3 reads TGTGCCAGTAGTATAGTAAGCAGCAATCAGCCCCAGCATTTT.

This CDR3 reads CASSSRDRGEEETQYF. Here the CDR3 DNA reads TGTGCCAGCAGCTCCCGGGACAGGGGCGAGGAAGAGACCCAGTACTTC. V usage is TRBV5-4 and J usage is TRBJ2-5, with 10 bases that match TRBD1. The trim removed 3 bases at V and 3 bases at J, leaving 8 bases unmatched. Germline CDR1 is SGHNT and CDR2 is YYREEE (reference sequence). The CDR3 runs 16 residues.

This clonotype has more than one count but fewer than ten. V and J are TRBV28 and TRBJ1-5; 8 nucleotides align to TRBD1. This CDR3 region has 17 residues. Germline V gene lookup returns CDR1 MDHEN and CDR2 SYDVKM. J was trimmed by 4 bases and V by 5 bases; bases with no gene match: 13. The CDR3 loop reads CASSLDRWTGQNQPQHF. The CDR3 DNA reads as TGTGCCAGCAGTCTTGACAGATGGACAGGGCAAAATCAGCCCCAGCATTTT.

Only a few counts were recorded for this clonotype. The CDR3 loop reads CASSLVGVEGQPQHF. DNA for the CDR3: TGTGCCAGCAGCTTAGTGGGGGTTGAGGGACAGCCCCAGCATTTT. This sequence joins TRBV7-2 and TRBJ1-5; D is perhaps TRBD1 (5 bases). The V end was cut by 1 base, the J end by 7 bases, with 14 bases between. The CDR3 spans 15 residues. CDR1 and CDR2 (germline): SGHTA, FQGNSA.

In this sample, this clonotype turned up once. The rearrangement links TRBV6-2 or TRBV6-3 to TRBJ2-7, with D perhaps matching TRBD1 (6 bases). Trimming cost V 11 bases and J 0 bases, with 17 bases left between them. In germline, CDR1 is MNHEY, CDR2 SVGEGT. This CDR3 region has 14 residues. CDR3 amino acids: CAARRTASSYEQYF. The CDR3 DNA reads TGTGCCGCCCGTCGGACAGCTTCCTCCTACGAGCAGTACTTC.

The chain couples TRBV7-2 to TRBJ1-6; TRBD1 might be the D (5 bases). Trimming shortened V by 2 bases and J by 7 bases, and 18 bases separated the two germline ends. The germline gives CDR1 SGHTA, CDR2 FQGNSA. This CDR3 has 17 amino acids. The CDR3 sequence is CASSLRRGGTSNSPLHF. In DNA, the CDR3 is TGTGCCAGCAGCTTAAGGCGGGGGGGAACTTCAAATTCACCCCTCCACTTT.

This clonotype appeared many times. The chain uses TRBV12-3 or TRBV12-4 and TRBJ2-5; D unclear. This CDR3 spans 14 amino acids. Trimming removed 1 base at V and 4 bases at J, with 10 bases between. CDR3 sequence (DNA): TGTGCCAGCAGTTTAGACTACTCCCCAGAGACCCAGTACTTC. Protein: CASSLDYSPETQYF.

The CDR3 reads CASSVSTGRSEKLFF. The CDR3 DNA reads as TGTGCCAGCAGCGTAAGCACTGGACGATCAGAAAAACTGTTTTTT. This sequence joins TRBV9 and TRBJ1-4; no definite D call. This CDR3 comprises 15 residues. Germline loops: CDR1 SGDLS, CDR2 YYNGEE. V gave up 1 base and J gave up 8 bases, with 15 bases separating them.

The CDR3 nucleotides read TGTGCCAGCAGTCCTACTCGTCCCAGGGCTGCGGCCAAAAACATTCAGTACTTC. It codes for CASSPTRPRAAAKNIQYF. The chain links TRBV6-5 to TRBJ2-4, with TRBD1 as a possible D gene (5 bases). The V end was cut by 5 bases, the J end by 1 base, with 21 bases between. Per germline, CDR1 MNHEY and CDR2 SVGAGI. The CDR3 loop spans 18 amino acids.

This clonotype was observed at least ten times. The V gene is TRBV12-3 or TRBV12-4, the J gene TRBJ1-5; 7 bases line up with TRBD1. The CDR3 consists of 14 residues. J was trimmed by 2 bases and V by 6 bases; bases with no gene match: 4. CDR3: CASSPTGGNQPQHF. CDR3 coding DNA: TGTGCCAGCAGCCCCACAGGGGGCAATCAGCCCCAGCATTTT.

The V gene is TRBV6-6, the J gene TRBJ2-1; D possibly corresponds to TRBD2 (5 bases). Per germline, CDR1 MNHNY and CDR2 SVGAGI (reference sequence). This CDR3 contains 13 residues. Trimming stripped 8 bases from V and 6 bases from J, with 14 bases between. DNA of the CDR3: TGTGCCAGCGTCGCGCGGGTTCCCAATGAGCAGTTCTTC. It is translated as CASVARVPNEQFF.

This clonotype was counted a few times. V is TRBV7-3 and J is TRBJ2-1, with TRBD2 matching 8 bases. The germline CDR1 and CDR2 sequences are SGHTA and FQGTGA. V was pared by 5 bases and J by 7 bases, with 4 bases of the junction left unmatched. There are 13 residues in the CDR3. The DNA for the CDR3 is TGTGCCAGCAGCCCCTCGGGGGGGAATGAGCAGTTCTTC. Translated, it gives CASSPSGGNEQFF.

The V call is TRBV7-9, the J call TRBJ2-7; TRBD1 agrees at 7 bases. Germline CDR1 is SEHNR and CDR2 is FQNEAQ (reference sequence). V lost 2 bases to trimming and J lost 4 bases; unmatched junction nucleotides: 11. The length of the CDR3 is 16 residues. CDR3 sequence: CASSLPPGTANYEQYF. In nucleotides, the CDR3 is TGTGCCAGCAGCTTACCCCCCGGGACAGCGAATTACGAGCAGTACTTC.

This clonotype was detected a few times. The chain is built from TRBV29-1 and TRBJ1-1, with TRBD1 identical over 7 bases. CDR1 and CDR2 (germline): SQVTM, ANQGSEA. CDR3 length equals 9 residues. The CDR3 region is CTGGTEAFF. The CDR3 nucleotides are TGCACAGGGGGCACTGAAGCTTTCTTT. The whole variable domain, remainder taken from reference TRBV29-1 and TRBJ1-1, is SAVISQKPSRDICQRGTSLTIQCQVDSQVTMMFWYRQQPGQSLTLIATANQGSEATYESGFVIDKFPISRPNLTFSTLTVSNMSPEDSSIYLCTGGTEAFFGQGTRLTVV.